The rows below give T cell receptor beta chains drawn from one sample of a study of T cells in Graves' hyperthyroidism and ophthalmopathy. Via MiXCR, TCRdb re-called the multiplex PCR reads, giving one row per CDR3 protein. The table includes hundreds of thousands of distinct CDR3 sequences, around a quarter detected once. The specimen sequenced was blood. Receptor source: a woman aged 25 to 45 with Graves' ophthalmopathy. Each CDR3 is given with its conserved first and last residue. Each record gives: clone size, V gene, J gene, D gene, CDR3 protein, CDR3 DNA. D genes are given only for firm matches. Some rows have no size entry. The others give once, few or many, or a class for an expanded clone.

>-|TRBV7-2|TRBJ2-7|TRBD1
CASSSPAGTVEQYF
TGTGCCAGCAGCTCCCCGGCCGGGACAGTCGAGCAGTACTTC
>many|TRBV18|TRBJ2-7|-
CASSPPGHYEQYF
TGTGCCAGCTCTCCCCCGGGCCATTACGAGCAGTACTTC
>many|TRBV5-1|TRBJ1-2|TRBD1
CASSLEVTGDGYTF
TGCGCCAGCAGCCTGGAGGTCACAGGGGATGGCTACACCTTC
>many|TRBV15|TRBJ1-2|-
CATSRDLGGYYGYTF
TGTGCCACCAGCAGAGATCTAGGAGGGTATTATGGCTACACCTTC
>-|TRBV6-5|TRBJ1-5|-
CASSYSNSEGVQPQHF
TGTGCCAGCAGTTACTCGAATTCGGAGGGGGTTCAGCCCCAGCATTTT
>few|TRBV28|TRBJ2-7|TRBD1
CASSLRGDRATYEQYF
TGTGCCAGCAGTTTGAGGGGGGACAGGGCCACCTACGAGCAGTACTTC
>-|TRBV27|TRBJ2-2|-
CASSFLAQNTGELFF
TGTGCCAGCAGTTTCCTAGCGCAGAACACCGGGGAGCTGTTTTTT
>few|TRBV20-1|TRBJ2-5|TRBD2
CSAPGLASETQYF
TGCAGTGCCCCCGGACTAGCTTCGGAGACCCAGTACTTC
>once|TRBV30|TRBJ1-5|-
CAWSVVEGNQPQHF
TGTGCCTGGAGTGTTGTGGAGGGCAATCAGCCCCAGCATTTT
>many|TRBV6-1|TRBJ1-2|TRBD1
CASRGSGTGRVGYTF
TGTGCCAGCAGGGGGTCAGGGACAGGGAGAGTTGGCTACACCTTC
>-|TRBV6-1|TRBJ1-2|-
CASSVPHSPGFRGYTF
TGTGCCAGCAGTGTCCCTCATTCTCCGGGGTTCCGTGGCTACACCTTC
>-|TRBV18|TRBJ1-5|-
CASSPSGGSYSNQPQHF
TGTGCCAGCTCACCATCTGGGGGCTCCTATAGCAATCAGCCCCAGCATTTT
>few|TRBV7-7|TRBJ1-3|-
CASPTGRGAGNTIYF
TGTGCTAGCCCCACGGGAAGGGGAGCTGGAAACACCATATATTTT
>-|TRBV18|TRBJ2-7|-
CASSPLEQRSYEQYF
TGTGCCAGCTCACCGTTGGAACAACGTTCCTACGAGCAGTACTTC
>many|TRBV18|TRBJ1-6|-
CASSPLETVNSPLHF
TGTGCCAGCTCACCACTTGAGACGGTTAATTCACCCCTCCACTTT
>-|TRBV10-3|TRBJ2-7|-
CAITTGIHEQYF
TGTGCCATCACCACAGGGATCCACGAGCAGTACTTC
>many|TRBV20-1|TRBJ1-2|-
CSARGDSNYGYTF
TGCAGTGCTAGAGGCGACAGTAACTATGGCTACACCTTC
>many|TRBV12-3/TRBV12-4|TRBJ1-2|-
CASSSIPGSYGYTF
TGTGCCAGCAGTTCGATTCCAGGGTCGTATGGCTACACCTTC
>-|TRBV30|TRBJ1-2|TRBD1
CAWSVHQGGIGGYTF
TGTGCCTGGAGTGTACATCAGGGGGGCATCGGTGGCTACACCTTC
>-|TRBV28|TRBJ2-5|-
CASSIPGPVQGWTQYF
TGTGCCAGCAGCATACCAGGTCCCGTACAGGGCTGGACCCAGTACTTC
>many|TRBV9|TRBJ1-2|TRBD1
CASSEETGSYGYTF
TGTGCCAGCAGCGAGGAGACAGGGAGTTACGGCTACACCTTC
>many|TRBV7-3|TRBJ2-7|-
CASSPRAGSYEQYF
TGTGCCAGCAGCCCCCGGGCAGGCTCCTACGAGCAGTACTTC
>many|TRBV14|TRBJ2-2|-
CASSQNPGTGGLFF
TGTGCCAGCAGCCAAAACCCGGGCACCGGGGGGCTGTTTTTT